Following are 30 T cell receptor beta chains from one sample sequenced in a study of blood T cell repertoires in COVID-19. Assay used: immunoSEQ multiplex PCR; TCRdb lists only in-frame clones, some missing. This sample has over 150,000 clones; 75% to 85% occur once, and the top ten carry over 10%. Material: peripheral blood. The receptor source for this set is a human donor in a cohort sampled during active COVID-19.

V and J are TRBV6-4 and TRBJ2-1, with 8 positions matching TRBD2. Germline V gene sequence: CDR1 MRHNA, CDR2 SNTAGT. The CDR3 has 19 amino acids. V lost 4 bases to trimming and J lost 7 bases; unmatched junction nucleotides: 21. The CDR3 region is CASSAHGLPSGSTKNEQFF. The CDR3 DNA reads TGTGCCAGCAGTGCACATGGTTTGCCTAGCGGGTCTACTAAGAATGAGCAGTTCTTC.

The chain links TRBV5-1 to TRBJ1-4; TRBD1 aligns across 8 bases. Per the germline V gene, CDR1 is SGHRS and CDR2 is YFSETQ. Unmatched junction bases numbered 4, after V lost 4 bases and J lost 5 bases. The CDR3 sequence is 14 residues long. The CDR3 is CASSVGQGNEKLFF. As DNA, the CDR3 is TGCGCCAGCAGCGTCGGACAGGGCAATGAAAAACTGTTTTTT.

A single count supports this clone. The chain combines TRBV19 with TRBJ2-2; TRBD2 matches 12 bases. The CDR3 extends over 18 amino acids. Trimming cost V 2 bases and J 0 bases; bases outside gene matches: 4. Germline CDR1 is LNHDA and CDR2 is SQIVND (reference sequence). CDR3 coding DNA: TGTGCCAGTAGTATAAGACTAGCGGGAGCCTCGAACACCGGGGAGCTGTTTTTT. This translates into CASSIRLAGASNTGELFF. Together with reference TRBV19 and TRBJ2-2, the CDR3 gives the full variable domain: DGGITQSPKYLFRKEGQNVTLSCEQNLNHDAMYWYRQDPGQGLRLIYYSQIVNDFQKGDIAEGYSVSREKKESFPLTVTSAQKNPTAFYLCASSIRLAGASNTGELFFGEGSRLTVL.

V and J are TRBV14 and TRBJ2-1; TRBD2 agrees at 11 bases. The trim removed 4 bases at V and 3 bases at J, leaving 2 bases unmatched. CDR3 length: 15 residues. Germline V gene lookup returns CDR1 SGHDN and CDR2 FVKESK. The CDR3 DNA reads TGTGCCAGCAGCCGGGGACTAGCGGTCTACAATGAGCAGTTCTTC. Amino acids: CASSRGLAVYNEQFF.

In DNA, the CDR3 is TGTGCCAGCAGCCAAGACAGGGGGAAGTCTGAAGCTTTCTTT. This encodes CASSQDRGKSEAFF. The V gene is TRBV3-1 (or the pseudogene TRBV3-2), the J gene TRBJ1-1; 7 bases align to TRBD1. The CDR3 consists of 14 residues. The ends lost 0 bases at V and 6 bases at J; junction bases unmatched: 4. CDR1 is LGHDT and CDR2 is YNNKEL in the germline V gene (reference sequence).

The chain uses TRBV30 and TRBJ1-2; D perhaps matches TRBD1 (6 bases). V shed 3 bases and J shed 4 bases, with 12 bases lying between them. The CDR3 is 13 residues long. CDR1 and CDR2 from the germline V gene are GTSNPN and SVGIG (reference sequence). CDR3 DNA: TGTGCCTGGAGGAATAGGGGGTTCTATGGCTACACCTTC. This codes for CAWRNRGFYGYTF.

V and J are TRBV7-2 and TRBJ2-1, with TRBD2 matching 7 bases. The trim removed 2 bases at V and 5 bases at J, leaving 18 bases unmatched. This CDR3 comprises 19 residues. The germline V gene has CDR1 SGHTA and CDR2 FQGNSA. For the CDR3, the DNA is TGTGCCAGCAGCTTACTCCCAGCTGGGGCGGGAGATACTGACAATGAGCAGTTCTTC. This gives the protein CASSLLPAGAGDTDNEQFF.

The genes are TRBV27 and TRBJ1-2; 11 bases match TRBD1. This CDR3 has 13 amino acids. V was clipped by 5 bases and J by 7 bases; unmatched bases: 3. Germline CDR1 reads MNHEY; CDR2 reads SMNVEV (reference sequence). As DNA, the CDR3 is TGTGCCAGCAGTCCCGGGACAGGGGGTGGCTACACCTTC. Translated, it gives CASSPGTGGGYTF.

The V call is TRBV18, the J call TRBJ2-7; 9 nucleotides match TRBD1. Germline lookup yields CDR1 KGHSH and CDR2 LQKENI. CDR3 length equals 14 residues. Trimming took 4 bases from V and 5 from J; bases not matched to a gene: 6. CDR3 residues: CASSLGQGHHEQYF. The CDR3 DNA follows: TGTGCCAGCTCACTAGGACAGGGGCACCACGAGCAGTACTTC.

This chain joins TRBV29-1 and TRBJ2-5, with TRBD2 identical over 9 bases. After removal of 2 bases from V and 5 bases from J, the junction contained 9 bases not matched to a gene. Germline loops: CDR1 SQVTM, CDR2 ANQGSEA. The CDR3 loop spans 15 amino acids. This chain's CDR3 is CSVEPMGLAAETQYF. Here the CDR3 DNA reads TGCAGCGTTGAACCTATGGGACTAGCTGCGGAGACCCAGTACTTC.

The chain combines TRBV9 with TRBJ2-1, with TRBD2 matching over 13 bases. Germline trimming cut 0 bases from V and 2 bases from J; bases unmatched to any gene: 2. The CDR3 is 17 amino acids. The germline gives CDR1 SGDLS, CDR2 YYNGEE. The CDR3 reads CASSVVTSGRAYNEQFF. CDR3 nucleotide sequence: TGTGCCAGCAGCGTAGTAACTAGCGGGAGGGCCTACAATGAGCAGTTCTTC.

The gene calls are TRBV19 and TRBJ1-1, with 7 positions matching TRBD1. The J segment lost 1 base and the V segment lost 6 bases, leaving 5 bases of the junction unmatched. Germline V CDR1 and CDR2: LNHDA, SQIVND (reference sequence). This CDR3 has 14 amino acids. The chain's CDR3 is CASSMTGQNTEAFF. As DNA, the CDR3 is TGTGCCAGTAGCATGACAGGGCAGAACACTGAAGCTTTCTTT.

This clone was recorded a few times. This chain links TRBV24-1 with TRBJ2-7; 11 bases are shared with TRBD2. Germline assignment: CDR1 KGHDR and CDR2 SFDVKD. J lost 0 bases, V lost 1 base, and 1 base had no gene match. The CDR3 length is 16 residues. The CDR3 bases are TGTGCCACCAGTGATTTTGGGACTAGCGGCTCCTACGAGCAGTACTTC. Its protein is CATSDFGTSGSYEQYF.

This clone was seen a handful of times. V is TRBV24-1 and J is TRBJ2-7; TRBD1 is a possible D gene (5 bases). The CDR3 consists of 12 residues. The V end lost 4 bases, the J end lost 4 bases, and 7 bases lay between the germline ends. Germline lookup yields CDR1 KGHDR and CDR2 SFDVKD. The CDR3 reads CATSDRAYEQYF. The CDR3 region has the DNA TGTGCCACCAGTGACAGGGCGTACGAGCAGTACTTC.

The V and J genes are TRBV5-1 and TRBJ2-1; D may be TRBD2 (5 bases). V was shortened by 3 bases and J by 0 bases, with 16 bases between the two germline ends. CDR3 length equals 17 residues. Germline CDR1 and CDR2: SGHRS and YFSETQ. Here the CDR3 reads CASSSSKGAASYNEQFF. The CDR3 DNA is TGCGCCAGCAGCTCGTCCAAGGGAGCGGCCTCCTACAATGAGCAGTTCTTC.

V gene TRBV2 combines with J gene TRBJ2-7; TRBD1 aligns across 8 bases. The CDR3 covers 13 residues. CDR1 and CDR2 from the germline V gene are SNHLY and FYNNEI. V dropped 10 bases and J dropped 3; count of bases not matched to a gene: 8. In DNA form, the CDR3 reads TGTGCCACCAGGGGGCTAAGACACTACGAGCAGTACTTC. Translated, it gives CATRGLRHYEQYF.

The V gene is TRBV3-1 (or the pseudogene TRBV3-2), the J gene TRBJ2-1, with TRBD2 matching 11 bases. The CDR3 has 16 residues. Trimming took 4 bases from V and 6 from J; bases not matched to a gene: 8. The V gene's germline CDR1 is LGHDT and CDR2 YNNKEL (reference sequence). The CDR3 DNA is TGTGCCAGCAGCCGATCATTAGCGGGAGGGCCCAATGAGCAGTTCTTC. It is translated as CASSRSLAGGPNEQFF.

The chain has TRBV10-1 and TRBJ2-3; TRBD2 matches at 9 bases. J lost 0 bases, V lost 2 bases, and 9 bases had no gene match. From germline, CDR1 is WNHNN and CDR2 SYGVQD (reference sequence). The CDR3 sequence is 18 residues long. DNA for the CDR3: TGCGCCAGCAGTGAGACAGCGGGAGGCCCTTTAAGCACAGATACGCAGTATTTT. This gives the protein CASSETAGGPLSTDTQYF.

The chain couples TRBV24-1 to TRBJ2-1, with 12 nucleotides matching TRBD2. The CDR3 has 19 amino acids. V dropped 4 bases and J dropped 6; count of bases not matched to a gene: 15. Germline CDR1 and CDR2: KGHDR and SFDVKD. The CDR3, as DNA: TGTGCCACCAGTGAGGGACAGAGGACAACTAGCGGGAGGTTCAATGAGCAGTTCTTC. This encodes CATSEGQRTTSGRFNEQFF.

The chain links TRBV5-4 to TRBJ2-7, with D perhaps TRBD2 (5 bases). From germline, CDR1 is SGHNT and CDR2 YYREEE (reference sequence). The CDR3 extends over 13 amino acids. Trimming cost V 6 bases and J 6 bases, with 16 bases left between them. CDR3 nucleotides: TGTGCCAGCACCCCACCGGAAGGGAGCGAGCAGTACTTC. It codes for CASTPPEGSEQYF.

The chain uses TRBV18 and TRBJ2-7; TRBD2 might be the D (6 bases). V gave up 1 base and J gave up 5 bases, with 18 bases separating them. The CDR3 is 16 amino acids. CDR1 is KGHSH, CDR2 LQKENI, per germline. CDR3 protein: CASSPHEGGALDEQYF. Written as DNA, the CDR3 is TGTGCCAGCTCACCACATGAAGGAGGGGCGCTCGACGAGCAGTACTTC.

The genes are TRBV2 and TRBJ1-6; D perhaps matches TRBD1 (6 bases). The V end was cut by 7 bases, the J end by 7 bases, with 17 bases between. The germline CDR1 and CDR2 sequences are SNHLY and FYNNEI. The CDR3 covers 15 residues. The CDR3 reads CASTLRTAVNSPLHF. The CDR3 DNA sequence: TGTGCCAGCACTCTTCGGACAGCCGTAAATTCACCCCTCCACTTT.

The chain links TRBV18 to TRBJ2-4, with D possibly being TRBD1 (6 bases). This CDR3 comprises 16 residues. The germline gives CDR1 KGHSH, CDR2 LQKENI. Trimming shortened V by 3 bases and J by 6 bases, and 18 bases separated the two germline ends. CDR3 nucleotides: TGTGCCAGCTCACCGGCAGGGGAAACCCCCACAAACATTCAGTACTTC. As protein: CASSPAGETPTNIQYF.

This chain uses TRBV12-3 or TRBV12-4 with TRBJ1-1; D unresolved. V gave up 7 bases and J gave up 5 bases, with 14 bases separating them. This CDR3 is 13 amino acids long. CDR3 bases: TGTGCCAGCACATGGAAGAGGTGGACTGAAGCTTTCTTT. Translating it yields CASTWKRWTEAFF.

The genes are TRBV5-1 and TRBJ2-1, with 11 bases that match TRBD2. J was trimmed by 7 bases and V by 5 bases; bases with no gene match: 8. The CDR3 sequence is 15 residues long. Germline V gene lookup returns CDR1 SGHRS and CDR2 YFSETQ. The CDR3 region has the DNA TGCGCCAGCAGAATAGCGGGAGGGCCTCAAAATGAGCAGTTCTTC. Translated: CASRIAGGPQNEQFF.

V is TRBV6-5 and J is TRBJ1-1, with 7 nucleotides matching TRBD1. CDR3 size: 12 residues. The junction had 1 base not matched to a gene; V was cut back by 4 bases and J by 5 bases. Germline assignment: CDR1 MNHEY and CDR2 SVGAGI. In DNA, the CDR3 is TGTGCCAGCAGTTCAGGGGGAACTGAAGCTTTCTTT. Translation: CASSSGGTEAFF.

The CDR3 bases are TGTGCCAGCAGTTACCCTGGACAGGTCGATGGAAACACCATATATTTT. Amino acid sequence: CASSYPGQVDGNTIYF. The gene calls are TRBV6-6 and TRBJ1-3; 7 nucleotides agree with TRBD1. This CDR3 has 16 amino acids. The V gene's germline CDR1 is MNHNY and CDR2 SVGAGI (reference sequence). V was pared by 2 bases and J by 3 bases, with 7 bases of the junction left unmatched.

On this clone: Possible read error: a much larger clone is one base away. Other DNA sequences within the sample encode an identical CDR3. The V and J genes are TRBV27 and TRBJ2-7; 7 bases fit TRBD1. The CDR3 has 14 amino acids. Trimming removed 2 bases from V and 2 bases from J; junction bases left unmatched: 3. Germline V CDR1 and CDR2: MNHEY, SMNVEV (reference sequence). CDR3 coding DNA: TGTGCCAGCAGTTTAAGGCAGGGGGCCTACGAGCAGTACTTC. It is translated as CASSLRQGAYEQYF.

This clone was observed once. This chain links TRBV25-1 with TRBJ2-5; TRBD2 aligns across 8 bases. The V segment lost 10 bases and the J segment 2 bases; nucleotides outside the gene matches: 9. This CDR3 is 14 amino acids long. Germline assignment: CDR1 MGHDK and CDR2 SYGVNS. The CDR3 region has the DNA TGTGCCACCTGCCCCCGGGGGGGACAAGAGACCCAGTACTTC. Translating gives CATCPRGGQETQYF.

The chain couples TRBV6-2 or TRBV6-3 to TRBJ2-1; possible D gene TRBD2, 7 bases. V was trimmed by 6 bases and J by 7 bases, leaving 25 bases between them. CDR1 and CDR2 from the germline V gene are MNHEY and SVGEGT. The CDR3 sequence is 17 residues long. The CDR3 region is CASSPGRAGGLRNEQFF. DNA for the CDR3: TGTGCCAGCAGCCCAGGGAGGGCCGGGGGCTTACGGAATGAGCAGTTCTTC.